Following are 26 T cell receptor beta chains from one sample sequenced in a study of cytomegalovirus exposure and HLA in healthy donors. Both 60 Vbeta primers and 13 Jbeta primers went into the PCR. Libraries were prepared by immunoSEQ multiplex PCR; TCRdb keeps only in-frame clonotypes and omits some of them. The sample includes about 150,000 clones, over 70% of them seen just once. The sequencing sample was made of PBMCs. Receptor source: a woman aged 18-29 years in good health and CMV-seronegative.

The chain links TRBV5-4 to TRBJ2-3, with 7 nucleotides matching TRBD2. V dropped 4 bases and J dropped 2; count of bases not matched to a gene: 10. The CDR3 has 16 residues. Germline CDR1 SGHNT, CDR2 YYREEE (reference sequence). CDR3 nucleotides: TGTGCCAGCAGCCAGGGACTACCTTCCCCCACAGATACGCAGTATTTT. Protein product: CASSQGLPSPTDTQYF.

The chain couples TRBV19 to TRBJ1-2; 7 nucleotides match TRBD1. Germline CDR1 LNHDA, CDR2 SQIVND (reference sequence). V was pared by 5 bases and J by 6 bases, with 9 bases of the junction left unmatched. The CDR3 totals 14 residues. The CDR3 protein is CASSDFGQVDGYTF. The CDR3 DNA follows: TGTGCCAGTAGTGATTTCGGACAGGTGGATGGCTACACCTTC.

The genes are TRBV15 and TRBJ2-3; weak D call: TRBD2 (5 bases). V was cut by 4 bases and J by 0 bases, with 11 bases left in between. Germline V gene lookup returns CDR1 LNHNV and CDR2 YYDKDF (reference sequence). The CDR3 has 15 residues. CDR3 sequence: CATSKVRGSTDTQYF. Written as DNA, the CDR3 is TGTGCCACCAGCAAGGTGAGAGGGAGCACAGATACGCAGTATTTT.

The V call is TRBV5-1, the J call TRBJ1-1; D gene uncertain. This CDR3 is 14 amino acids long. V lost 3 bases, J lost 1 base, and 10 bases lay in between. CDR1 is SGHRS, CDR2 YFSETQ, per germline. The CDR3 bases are TGCGCCAGCAGCTCGCTACCTGGGAACACTGAAGCTTTCTTT. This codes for CASSSLPGNTEAFF.

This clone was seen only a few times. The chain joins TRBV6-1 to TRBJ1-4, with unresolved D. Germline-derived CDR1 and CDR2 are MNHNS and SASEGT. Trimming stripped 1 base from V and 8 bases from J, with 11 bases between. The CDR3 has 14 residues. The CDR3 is CASSEESMEEKLFF. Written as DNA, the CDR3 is TGTGCCAGCAGTGAAGAATCGATGGAGGAAAAACTGTTTTTT.

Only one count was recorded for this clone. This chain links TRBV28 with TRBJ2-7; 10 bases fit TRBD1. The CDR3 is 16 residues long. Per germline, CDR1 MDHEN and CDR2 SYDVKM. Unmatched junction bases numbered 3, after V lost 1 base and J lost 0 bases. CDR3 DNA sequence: TGTGCCAGCAGTTTATTGAGGACAGGGGGCTCCTACGAGCAGTACTTC. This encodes CASSLLRTGGSYEQYF.

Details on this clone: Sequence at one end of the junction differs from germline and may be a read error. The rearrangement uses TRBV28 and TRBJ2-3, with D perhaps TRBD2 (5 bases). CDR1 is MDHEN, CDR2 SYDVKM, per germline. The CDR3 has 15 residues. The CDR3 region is CAGSVESGRTDTQYF. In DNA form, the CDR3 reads TGTGCCGGCAGTGTAGAGAGCGGACGCACAGATACGCAGTATTTT.

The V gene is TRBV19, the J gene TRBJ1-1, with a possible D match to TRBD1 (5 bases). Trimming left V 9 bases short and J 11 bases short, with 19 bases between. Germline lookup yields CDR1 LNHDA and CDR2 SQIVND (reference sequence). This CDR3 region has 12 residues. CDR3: CASHSGRGSAFF. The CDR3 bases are TGTGCCAGCCATTCCGGGAGGGGAAGTGCTTTCTTT.

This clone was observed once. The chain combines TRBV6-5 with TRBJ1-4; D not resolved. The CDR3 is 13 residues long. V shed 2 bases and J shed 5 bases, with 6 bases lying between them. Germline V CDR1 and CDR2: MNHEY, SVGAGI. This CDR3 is CASSYRRNEKLFF. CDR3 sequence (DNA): TGTGCCAGCAGTTACCGCAGGAATGAAAAACTGTTTTTT.

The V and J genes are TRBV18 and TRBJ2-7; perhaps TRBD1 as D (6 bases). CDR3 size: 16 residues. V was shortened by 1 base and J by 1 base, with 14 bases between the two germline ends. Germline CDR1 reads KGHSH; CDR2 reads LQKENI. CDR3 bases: TGTGCCAGCTCACCACAGGGGACAACGGCGTCCTACGAGCAGTACTTC. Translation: CASSPQGTTASYEQYF.

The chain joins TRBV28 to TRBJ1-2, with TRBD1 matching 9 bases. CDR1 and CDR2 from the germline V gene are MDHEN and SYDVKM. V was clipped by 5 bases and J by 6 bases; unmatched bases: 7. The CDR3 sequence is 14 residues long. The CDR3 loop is CASSEQGARNGYTF. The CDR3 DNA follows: TGTGCCAGCAGTGAACAGGGGGCGAGAAATGGCTACACCTTC.

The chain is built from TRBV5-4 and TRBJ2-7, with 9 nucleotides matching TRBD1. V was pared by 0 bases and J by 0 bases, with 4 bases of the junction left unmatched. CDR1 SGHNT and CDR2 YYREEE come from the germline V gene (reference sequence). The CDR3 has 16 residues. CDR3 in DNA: TGTGCCAGCAGCTTGGGGGACAGGGTTAGCTCCTACGAGCAGTACTTC. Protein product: CASSLGDRVSSYEQYF.

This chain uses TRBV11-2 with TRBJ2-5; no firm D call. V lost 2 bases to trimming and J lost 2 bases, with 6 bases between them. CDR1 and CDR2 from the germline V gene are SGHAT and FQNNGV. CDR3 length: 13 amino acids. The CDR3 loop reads CASSLKPQETQYF. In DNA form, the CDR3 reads TGTGCCAGCAGCTTAAAGCCTCAAGAGACCCAGTACTTC.

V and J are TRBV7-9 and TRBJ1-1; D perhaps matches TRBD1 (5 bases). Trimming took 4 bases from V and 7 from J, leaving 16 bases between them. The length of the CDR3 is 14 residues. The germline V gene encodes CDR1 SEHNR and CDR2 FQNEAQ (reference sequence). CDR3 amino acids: CASSSPQVGYEAFF. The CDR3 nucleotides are TGTGCCAGCAGCTCACCACAGGTGGGTTATGAAGCTTTCTTT.

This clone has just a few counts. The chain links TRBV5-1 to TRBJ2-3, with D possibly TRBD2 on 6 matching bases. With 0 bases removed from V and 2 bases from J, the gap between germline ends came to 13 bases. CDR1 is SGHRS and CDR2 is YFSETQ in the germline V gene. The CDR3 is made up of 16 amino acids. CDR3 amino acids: CASSLGVGGNTDTQYF. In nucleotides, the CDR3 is TGCGCCAGCAGCTTGGGGGTTGGGGGGAACACAGATACGCAGTATTTT.

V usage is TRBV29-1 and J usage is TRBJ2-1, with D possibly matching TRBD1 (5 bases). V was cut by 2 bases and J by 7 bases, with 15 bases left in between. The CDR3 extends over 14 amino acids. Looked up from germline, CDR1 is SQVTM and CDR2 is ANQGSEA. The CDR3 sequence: CSVERLPGRNEQFF. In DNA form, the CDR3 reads TGCAGCGTTGAAAGGCTACCAGGGCGGAATGAGCAGTTCTTC.

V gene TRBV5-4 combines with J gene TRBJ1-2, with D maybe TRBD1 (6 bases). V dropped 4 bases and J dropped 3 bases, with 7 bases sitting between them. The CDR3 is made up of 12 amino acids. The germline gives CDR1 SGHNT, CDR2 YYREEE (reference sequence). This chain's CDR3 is CASSPGDYGYTF. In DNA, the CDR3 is TGTGCCAGCAGCCCAGGGGACTATGGCTACACCTTC.

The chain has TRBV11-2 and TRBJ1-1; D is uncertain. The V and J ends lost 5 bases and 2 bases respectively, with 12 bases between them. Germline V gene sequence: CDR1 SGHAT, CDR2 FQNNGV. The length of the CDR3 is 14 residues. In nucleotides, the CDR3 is TGTGCCAGCAGCCCACGTGCTACCAACACTGAAGCTTTCTTT. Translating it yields CASSPRATNTEAFF. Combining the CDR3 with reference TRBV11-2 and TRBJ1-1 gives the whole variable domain EAGVAQSPRYKIIEKRQSVAFWCNPISGHATLYWYQQILGQGPKLLIQFQNNGVVDDSQLPKDRFSAERLKGVDSTLKIQPAKLEDSAVYLCASSPRATNTEAFFGQGTRLTVV.

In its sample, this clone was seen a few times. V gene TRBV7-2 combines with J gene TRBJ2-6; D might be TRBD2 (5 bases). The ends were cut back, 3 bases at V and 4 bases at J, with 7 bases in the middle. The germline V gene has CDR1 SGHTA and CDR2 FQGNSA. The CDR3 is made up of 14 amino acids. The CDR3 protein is CASSFRGGANVLTF. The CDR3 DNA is TGTGCCAGCAGCTTCCGGGGAGGGGCCAACGTCCTGACTTTC.

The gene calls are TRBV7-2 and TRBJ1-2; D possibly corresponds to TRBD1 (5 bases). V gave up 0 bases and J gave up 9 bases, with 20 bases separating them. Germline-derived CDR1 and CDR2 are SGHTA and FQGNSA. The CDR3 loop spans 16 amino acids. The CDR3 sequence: CASSLAWQGGPRRYTF. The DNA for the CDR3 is TGTGCCAGCAGCTTAGCTTGGCAGGGTGGTCCTAGGCGCTACACCTTC. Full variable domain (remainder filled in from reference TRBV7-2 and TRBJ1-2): GAGVSQSPSNKVTEKGKDVELRCDPISGHTALYWYRQSLGQGLEFLIYFQGNSAPDKSGLPSDRFSAERTGGSVSTLTIQRTQQEDSAVYLCASSLAWQGGPRRYTFGSGTRLTVV.

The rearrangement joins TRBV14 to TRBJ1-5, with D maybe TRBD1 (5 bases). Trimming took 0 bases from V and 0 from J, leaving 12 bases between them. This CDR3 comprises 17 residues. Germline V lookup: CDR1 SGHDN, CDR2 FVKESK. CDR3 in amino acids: CASSQDLEGHSNQPQHF. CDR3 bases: TGTGCCAGCAGCCAAGATCTGGAAGGACATAGCAATCAGCCCCAGCATTTT.

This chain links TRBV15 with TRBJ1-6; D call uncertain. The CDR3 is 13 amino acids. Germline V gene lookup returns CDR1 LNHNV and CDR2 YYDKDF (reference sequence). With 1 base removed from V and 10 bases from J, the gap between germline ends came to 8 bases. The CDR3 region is CATSRVGVSPLHF. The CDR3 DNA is TGTGCCACCAGCAGAGTCGGGGTCTCACCCCTCCACTTT.

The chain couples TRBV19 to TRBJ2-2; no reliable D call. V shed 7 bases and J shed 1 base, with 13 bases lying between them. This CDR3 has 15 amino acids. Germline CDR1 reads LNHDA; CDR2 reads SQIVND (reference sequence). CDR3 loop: CASKASRLNTGELFF. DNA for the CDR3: TGTGCCAGTAAAGCCTCCCGACTGAACACCGGGGAGCTGTTTTTT.

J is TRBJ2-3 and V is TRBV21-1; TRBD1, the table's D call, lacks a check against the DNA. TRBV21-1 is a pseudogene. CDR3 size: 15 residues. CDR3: CASFKTGVIADTQYF. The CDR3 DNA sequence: TGTGCCAGCTTCAAGACAGGGGTTATCGCAGATACGCAGTATTTT.

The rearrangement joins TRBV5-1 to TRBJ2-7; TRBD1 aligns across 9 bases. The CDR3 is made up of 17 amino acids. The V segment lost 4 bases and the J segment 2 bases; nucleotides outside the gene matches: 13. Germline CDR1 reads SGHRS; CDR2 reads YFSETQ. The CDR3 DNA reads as TGCGCCAGCAGCCCATCAGCCGGGACAGGGTTCCCCTACGAGCAGTACTTC. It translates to CASSPSAGTGFPYEQYF.

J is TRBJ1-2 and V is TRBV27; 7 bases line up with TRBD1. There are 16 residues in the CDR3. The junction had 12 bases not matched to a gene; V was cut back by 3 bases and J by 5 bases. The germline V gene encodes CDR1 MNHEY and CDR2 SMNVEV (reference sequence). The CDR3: CASSLGADRALYGYTF. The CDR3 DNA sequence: TGTGCCAGCAGTTTGGGTGCCGACAGGGCCCTATATGGCTACACCTTC.